These T cell receptor beta chains were read from a single sample in a study of shared clonotypes between healthy human individuals. Data came from immunoSEQ multiplex PCR; TCRdb stores just in-frame clones and leaves some out. Among around 1,900,000 clones, around 93% were seen once, and the ten largest hold around 1.8%. The sample was naive CD8+ T cells from PBMCs. These TCRs come from a man between 18 and 29 years old in good health. Some clones in this sample may be carry-over from other donors' samples. Both conserved end residues are part of each CDR3. A D gene is named only where the DNA matches it firmly. Part of the rows lack a size; the others show once, few, many or a class for expanded clones.

J gene,clone size,CDR3 length,V gene,D gene,CDR3 protein,CDR3 DNA
TRBJ1-1,.,14,TRBV28,TRBD1,CATRTGPMNTEAFF,TGTGCCACACGGACAGGGCCGATGAACACTGAAGCTTTCTTT
TRBJ1-5,.,15,TRBV28,TRBD1,CASSSGTGIDQPQHF,TGTGCCAGCAGTTCCGGGACAGGGATCGATCAGCCCCAGCATTTT
TRBJ2-5,.,14,TRBV9,TRBD1,CASSVAGGQETQYF,TGTGCCAGCAGCGTGGCAGGGGGCCAAGAGACCCAGTACTTC
TRBJ1-3,.,19,TRBV11-2,.,CASSLIAWQTNSSGNTIYF,TGTGCCAGCAGCCTGATAGCCTGGCAGACTAACAGCTCTGGAAACACCATATATTTT
TRBJ2-2,.,14,TRBV6-5,.,CASSTQTGPGELFF,TGTGCCAGCAGTACCCAAACAGGGCCCGGGGAGCTGTTTTTT
TRBJ1-4,.,17,TRBV4-1,TRBD1,CASSGTGGVRTNEKLFF,TGCGCCAGCAGCGGGACAGGGGGAGTGAGAACTAATGAAAAACTGTTTTTT
TRBJ2-7,.,12,TRBV9,.,CASSGGSYEQYF,TGTGCCAGCAGCGGAGGTTCCTACGAGCAGTACTTC
TRBJ2-1,.,14,TRBV6-5,.,CASSYAPGRTGLFF,TGTGCCAGCAGTTACGCACCCGGGAGGACAGGGCTGTTCTTC
TRBJ1-3,.,15,TRBV15,.,CATSRARDSGNTIYF,TGTGCCACCAGCAGAGCCAGGGACTCTGGAAACACCATATATTTT
TRBJ2-3,.,16,TRBV27,.,CASSSPGSGLTDTQYF,TGTGCCAGCAGTTCCCCGGGGAGCGGGCTCACAGATACGCAGTATTTT
TRBJ2-1,once,12,TRBV27,.,CASRTLKNEQFF,TGTGCCAGCAGGACTTTAAAGAATGAGCAGTTCTTC
TRBJ2-1,.,20,TRBV5-8,TRBD2,CASTTFVETSGWSSYNEQFF,TGTGCCAGCACCACCTTTGTCGAGACTAGCGGTTGGAGCTCCTACAATGAGCAGTTCTTC
TRBJ2-7,.,16,TRBV9,TRBD2,CASRHSVAGAEDEQYF,TGTGCCAGCAGACACAGTGTGGCGGGAGCAGAAGACGAGCAGTACTTC
TRBJ2-2,.,12,TRBV11-3,.,CASSPRTGELFF,TGTGCCAGCAGCCCGAGAACCGGGGAGCTGTTTTTT
TRBJ2-5,.,17,TRBV9,.,CASSYSGTSGVLETQYF,TGTGCCAGCAGTTATTCCGGGACATCGGGAGTTCTAGAGACCCAGTACTTC
TRBJ2-7,.,13,TRBV6-5,.,CASSSVGRGEQYF,TGTGCCAGCAGTTCCGTAGGTCGGGGGGAGCAGTACTTC
TRBJ2-7,.,16,TRBV18,.,CASSPMAGDNSYEQYF,TGTGCCAGCTCACCCATGGCAGGCGATAACTCCTACGAGCAGTACTTC
TRBJ1-4,.,16,TRBV4-3,.,CASSQELGIEGEKLFF,TGCGCCAGCAGCCAAGAATTGGGGATAGAGGGTGAAAAACTGTTTTTT
TRBJ2-2,few,16,TRBV15,TRBD1,CATSRAQGANTGELFF,TGTGCCACCAGCAGAGCCCAGGGGGCGAACACCGGGGAGCTGTTTTTT
TRBJ2-3,.,13,TRBV27,.,CASSLFLTDTQYF,TGTGCCAGCAGTCTCTTCCTCACAGATACGCAGTATTTT
TRBJ2-1,.,17,TRBV27,TRBD2,CASSTGLAGVAYNEQFF,TGTGCCAGCAGCACCGGACTAGCGGGAGTTGCCTACAATGAGCAGTTCTTC
TRBJ2-3,.,16,TRBV9,.,CASSLGAGRLTDTQYF,TGTGCCAGCAGCCTTGGGGCAGGGCGGCTAACAGATACGCAGTATTTT
TRBJ2-7,.,15,TRBV27,TRBD1,CASSLSGTGADEQYF,TGTGCCAGCAGTTTATCAGGGACAGGGGCGGACGAGCAGTACTTC
TRBJ2-1,.,17,TRBV5-6,.,CASSLGGRTSSYNEQFF,TGTGCCAGCAGCTTAGGCGGACGGACCAGCTCCTACAATGAGCAGTTCTTC
TRBJ1-1,.,11,TRBV6-5,.,CASREGTEAFF,TGTGCCAGCAGGGAGGGAACTGAAGCTTTCTTT
TRBJ1-3,.,15,TRBV28,.,CASSQGGEGGNTIYF,TGTGCCAGCAGCCAAGGGGGGGAGGGCGGAAACACCATATATTTT
TRBJ2-7,.,14,TRBV2,.,CASSERGAPYEQYF,TGTGCCAGCAGTGAGAGGGGTGCCCCCTACGAGCAGTACTTC
TRBJ1-2,.,15,TRBV28,.,CASKRSGDSNYGYTF,TGTGCCAGTAAGAGGTCAGGGGATTCTAACTATGGCTACACCTTC
TRBJ2-7,.,14,TRBV5-1,.,CASSQVEGSYEQYF,TGCGCCAGCAGCCAGGTTGAAGGCTCCTACGAGCAGTACTTC
TRBJ2-1,.,16,TRBV9,.,CASSVDVGNSYNEQFF,TGTGCCAGCAGCGTAGATGTCGGGAATTCCTACAATGAGCAGTTCTTC
TRBJ2-2,.,16,TRBV28,TRBD2,CASRGRLAGYTGELFF,TGTGCCAGCAGGGGGCGACTAGCGGGATACACCGGGGAGCTGTTTTTT
TRBJ1-2,.,15,TRBV6-1,.,CASNSGTLANYGYTF,TGTGCCAGCAATTCCGGGACACTTGCTAACTATGGCTACACCTTC
TRBJ1-2,.,15,TRBV28,TRBD1,CASSSPRTGPRGYTF,TGTGCCAGCAGTTCACCCAGGACAGGCCCAAGGGGCTACACCTTC
TRBJ1-1,once,14,TRBV7-9,.,CASSFPGRDTEAFF,TGTGCCAGCAGCTTCCCGGGCCGGGACACTGAAGCTTTCTTT
TRBJ1-4,.,14,TRBV28,.,CASSSGIEGEKLFF,TGTGCCAGCAGTTCCGGCATCGAGGGTGAAAAACTGTTTTTT
TRBJ2-1,.,16,TRBV7-9,.,CASSLTRGESYNEQFF,TGTGCCAGCAGCCTCACACGGGGTGAGTCCTACAATGAGCAGTTCTTC
TRBJ1-5,once,14,TRBV11-2,.,CASSGGGAWQPQHF,TGTGCCAGCAGCGGCGGGGGGGCTTGGCAGCCCCAGCATTTT
TRBJ2-7,.,14,TRBV9,.,CASSVDGRAHEQYF,TGTGCCAGCAGCGTAGATGGCAGGGCCCACGAGCAGTACTTC
TRBJ1-1,.,13,TRBV6-5,.,CASSLGTGTEAFF,TGTGCCAGCAGTTTGGGGACTGGCACTGAAGCTTTCTTT
TRBJ2-3,.,18,TRBV6-4,.,CASSDWVALPLRADTQYF,TGTGCCAGCAGTGACTGGGTAGCTTTGCCCCTCAGAGCAGATACGCAGTATTTT
TRBJ2-1,.,16,TRBV7-9,.,CASSLGTLGIHNEQFF,TGTGCCAGCAGCTTGGGAACATTGGGAATTCACAATGAGCAGTTCTTC
TRBJ2-3,.,13,TRBV7-8,.,CASSLSGYDTQYF,TGTGCCAGCAGCTTAAGTGGATATGATACGCAGTATTTT
TRBJ1-2,.,14,TRBV6-1,.,CASSEARFGDGYTF,TGTGCCAGCAGTGAAGCTAGGTTCGGGGATGGCTACACCTTC
TRBJ2-7,.,15,TRBV7-8,.,CASSFRYENGGEQYF,TGTGCCAGCAGCTTCCGCTACGAAAATGGGGGCGAGCAGTACTTC
TRBJ2-7,once,12,TRBV5-6,TRBD2,CASSLAGGEQYF,TGTGCCAGCAGCTTGGCGGGAGGCGAGCAGTACTTC
TRBJ1-1,.,15,TRBV6-5,.,CASSQQVLMNTEAFF,TGTGCCAGCAGCCAACAGGTTCTAATGAACACTGAAGCTTTCTTT
TRBJ2-7,.,13,TRBV30,.,CAWSVGIGYEQYF,TGTGCCTGGAGTGTCGGGATAGGATACGAGCAGTACTTC
TRBJ2-5,.,16,TRBV7-6,TRBD2,CASSQPRGRVDETQYF,TGTGCCAGCAGCCAACCGCGAGGGAGGGTCGACGAGACCCAGTACTTC
TRBJ2-7,.,14,TRBV12-2,.,CASRRLAGEEEQYF,TGTGCAAGTCGCCGACTAGCGGGAGAGGAAGAGCAGTACTTC
TRBJ2-7,.,15,TRBV2,TRBD1,CASMLRTGDSHEQYF,TGTGCCAGCATGCTGAGAACAGGGGATTCCCACGAGCAGTACTTC